This T cell receptor (beta chain) is drawn from a study of beta chain features in type 1 diabetes. Expressed TCRB transcripts were sequenced, since all the RNA that had been isolated was reverse transcribed. Profiled with immunoSEQ multiplex PCR; TCRdb holds only in-frame clones, not every one. The repertoire has around 250,000 clones, approximately 13% of them found once; the top ten carry about 0.018%. V shed 7 bases, J shed 4 bases, and the junction held 6 bases outside the gene matches. Germline V gene data show CDR1 as SNHLY and CDR2 as FYNNEI. The CDR3 covers 14 residues. Remarks on this clone: Its antigen is not identified.

Findings of the study overall: For Type 1 diabetes patients, all four CD4+ subsets carried TCRB CDR3s that were moderately but significantly shorter. Researchers reported that naive, central memory and Treg TCRB repertoires appeared more similar in patients than in healthy donors.

Sequences were obtained from naive CD4+ T cells from blood. The receptor was isolated from a man aged 25 to 45 with type 1 diabetes. This sequence joins TRBV2 and TRBJ1-5, with 8 nucleotides matching TRBD1. In DNA, the CDR3 is TGTGCCAGCACCGACAGGGGCCGGAATCAGCCCCAGCATTTT. This encodes CASTDRGRNQPQHF.